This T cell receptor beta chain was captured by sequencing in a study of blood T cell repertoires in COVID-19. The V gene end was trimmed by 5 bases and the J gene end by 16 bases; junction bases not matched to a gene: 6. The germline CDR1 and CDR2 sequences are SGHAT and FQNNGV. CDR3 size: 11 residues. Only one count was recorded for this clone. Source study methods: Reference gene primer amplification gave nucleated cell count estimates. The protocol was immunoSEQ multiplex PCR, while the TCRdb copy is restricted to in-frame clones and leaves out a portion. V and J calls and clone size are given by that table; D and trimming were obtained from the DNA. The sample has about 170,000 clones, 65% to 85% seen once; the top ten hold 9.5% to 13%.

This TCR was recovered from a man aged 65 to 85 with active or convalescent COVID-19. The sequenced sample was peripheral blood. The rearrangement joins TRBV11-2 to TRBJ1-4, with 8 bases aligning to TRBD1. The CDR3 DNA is TGTGCCAGCAGCCTGACAGGGGTTCCGTTTTTT. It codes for CASSLTGVPFF. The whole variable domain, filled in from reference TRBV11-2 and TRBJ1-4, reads EAGVAQSPRYKIIEKRQSVAFWCNPISGHATLYWYQQILGQGPKLLIQFQNNGVVDDSQLPKDRFSAERLKGVDSTLKIQPAKLEDSAVYLCASSLTGVPFFGSGTQLSVL.